These 30 T cell receptor beta chains were sequenced from one sample in a study of cytomegalovirus exposure and HLA in healthy donors. Libraries were prepared by immunoSEQ multiplex PCR; TCRdb keeps only in-frame clonotypes and omits some of them. The table has 200,000 to 250,000 clones, 80% to 90% seen once. The sequenced sample was PBMCs. These receptors all come from a woman between 18 and 29 years old in good health and CMV-seropositive.

The V call is TRBV4-1, the J call TRBJ2-1; perhaps TRBD2 as D (6 bases). V lost 1 base to trimming and J lost 4 bases, with 17 bases between them. The CDR3 spans 17 residues. Germline CDR1 MGHRA, CDR2 YSYEKL. This CDR3 is CASSQGTGVGVYNEQFF. DNA for the CDR3: TGCGCCAGCAGCCAAGGAACGGGAGTTGGGGTGTACAATGAGCAGTTCTTC.

This sequence joins TRBV4-2 and TRBJ2-7; the match to TRBD2 covers 8 bases. This CDR3 is built from 15 residues. Germline V CDR1 and CDR2: LGHNA, YNFKEQ. The ends lost 0 bases at V and 12 bases at J; junction bases unmatched: 13. CDR3 nucleotide sequence: TGTGCCAGCAGCCAAGAAGTAGGGCTAGCGGGCACAAGGTACTTC. Its translation is CASSQEVGLAGTRYF.

This clone appeared once. The chain carries TRBV20-1 and TRBJ1-2; D gene unclear. The CDR3 length is 8 residues. Germline CDR1 DFQATT, CDR2 SNEGSKA (reference sequence). V was shortened by 6 bases and J by 13 bases, with 9 bases between the two germline ends. CDR3 region: CSAPPFTF. In DNA form, the CDR3 reads TGCAGTGCCCCCCCGTTCACCTTC.

This clone was seen just once. The chain has TRBV4-1 and TRBJ2-1, with TRBD2 matching over 8 bases. CDR1 is MGHRA and CDR2 is YSYEKL in the germline V gene. Trimming at V came to 2 bases and at J to 3 bases, leaving 6 bases not matched to a gene. The CDR3 runs to 16 residues. The CDR3 DNA is TGCGCCAGCAGCCAACCCCCCGGGAGGGTCTACAATGAGCAGTTCTTC. Protein: CASSQPPGRVYNEQFF.

The CDR3 DNA reads as TGTGCCAGCAGTTTCGGGTTACCAAGCACTGAAGCTTTCTTT. This gives the protein CASSFGLPSTEAFF. The genes are TRBV27 and TRBJ1-1; D gene uncertain. Germline values: CDR1 MNHEY, CDR2 SMNVEV (reference sequence). V was trimmed by 3 bases and J by 4 bases, leaving 12 bases between them. This CDR3 spans 14 amino acids.

CDR3 amino acids: CASSAGPDRGYGNTIYF. DNA of the CDR3: TGTGCCAGCAGTGCGGGACCCGACAGGGGGTATGGAAACACCATATATTTT. V gene TRBV27 combines with J gene TRBJ1-3; 9 nucleotides match TRBD1. Germline-derived CDR1 and CDR2 are MNHEY and SMNVEV (reference sequence). Trimming removed 5 bases from V and 3 bases from J; junction bases left unmatched: 11. This CDR3 contains 17 residues.

This chain uses TRBV28 with TRBJ2-7; 9 bases fit TRBD2. This CDR3 comprises 15 residues. CDR1 is MDHEN and CDR2 is SYDVKM in the germline V gene. Trimming took 3 bases from V and 2 from J; bases not matched to a gene: 5. CDR3 coding DNA: TGTGCCAGCAGTTTGGGAGTAGCGGGAGCCTACGAGCAGTACTTC. This codes for CASSLGVAGAYEQYF. The full variable domain, in which reference TRBV28 and TRBJ2-7 provide the parts outside the CDR3, is DVKVTQSSRYLVKRTGEKVFLECVQDMDHENMFWYRQDPGLGLRLIYFSYDVKMKEKGDIPEGYSVSREKKERFSLILESASTNQTSMYLCASSLGVAGAYEQYFGPGTRLTVT.

This rearrangement joins TRBV21-1 to TRBJ2-5; the table's D call of TRBD2 was not tested on the DNA. TRBV21-1 is a recognized pseudogene. CDR3 size: 16 residues. CDR3 nucleotides: TGTGCCAGCAGCAGCACTAGCGGGAGAACGGGGGAGACCCAGTACTTC. This gives the protein CASSSTSGRTGETQYF.

The chain recombines TRBV6-1 with TRBJ2-3, with D maybe TRBD2 (5 bases). CDR1 MNHNS and CDR2 SASEGT come from the germline V gene. This CDR3 comprises 15 residues. V lost 8 bases and J 0 bases, leaving 15 bases between the germline ends. The CDR3 bases are TGTGCCAGCCCCGAAAGGACTCCGAGCACAGATACGCAGTATTTT. It yields the protein CASPERTPSTDTQYF.

The rearrangement joins TRBV20-1 to TRBJ1-1; 9 bases are shared with TRBD1. Per the germline V gene, CDR1 is DFQATT and CDR2 is SNEGSKA (reference sequence). This CDR3 spans 10 amino acids. With V trimmed by 5 bases and J by 10 bases, 2 bases remained unmatched. CDR3 sequence: CSAVDRGAFF. CDR3 bases: TGCAGTGCTGTGGACAGGGGAGCTTTCTTT.

The rearrangement uses TRBV18 and TRBJ1-3, with D perhaps TRBD1 (6 bases). Germline CDR1 and CDR2: KGHSH and LQKENI. V dropped 2 bases and J dropped 0 bases, with 17 bases sitting between them. The CDR3 totals 18 residues. CDR3 nucleotides: TGTGCCAGCTCACCAGGGGGCCGGATAGTAGGCTCTGGAAACACCATATATTTT. Protein sequence: CASSPGGRIVGSGNTIYF.

This chain uses TRBV7-9 with TRBJ1-2; TRBD1 is a possible D gene (5 bases). This CDR3 spans 18 amino acids. CDR1 and CDR2 from the germline V gene are SEHNR and FQNEAQ (reference sequence). The V end was cut by 6 bases, the J end by 0 bases, with 23 bases between. CDR3 sequence (DNA): TGTGCCAGCAGTCACATCCCGGTAGGGGCCCTTGCTAACTATGGCTACACCTTC. It encodes CASSHIPVGALANYGYTF.

The chain carries TRBV27 and TRBJ2-7, with 9 bases matching TRBD2. V lost 3 bases, J lost 3 bases, and 3 bases stayed unmatched. The germline CDR1 and CDR2 sequences are MNHEY and SMNVEV (reference sequence). The CDR3 has 14 residues. CDR3 DNA sequence: TGTGCCAGCAGTTTCTGGCGGGAGGGCTACGAGCAGTACTTC. Residues: CASSFWREGYEQYF.

This chain links TRBV30 with TRBJ2-7; 9 bases are shared with TRBD1. The CDR3 contains 14 residues. V was clipped by 0 bases and J by 6 bases; unmatched bases: 6. Germline CDR1 is GTSNPN and CDR2 is SVGIG (reference sequence). Here the CDR3 DNA reads TGTGCCTGGAGTGTATTTTGGGGACAGGGCGAGCAGTACTTC. The encoded protein is CAWSVFWGQGEQYF.

The rearrangement joins TRBV9 to TRBJ1-4; D possibly corresponds to TRBD1 (6 bases). Germline assignment: CDR1 SGDLS and CDR2 YYNGEE. CDR3 length: 17 amino acids. The ends were cut back, 0 bases at V and 1 base at J, with 13 bases in the middle. CDR3 sequence (DNA): TGTGCCAGCAGCGTAGATGGGGGAGGGGGAACTAATGAAAAACTGTTTTTT. Its translation: CASSVDGGGGTNEKLFF.

The chain links TRBV7-9 to TRBJ1-1; D is unresolved. CDR1 SEHNR and CDR2 FQNEAQ come from the germline V gene (reference sequence). The CDR3 length is 14 residues. Trimming pared 5 bases from V and 0 bases from J, leaving 10 bases between. CDR3 DNA: TGTGCCAGCAGCCTTGCTCCGGTGAACACTGAAGCTTTCTTT. Translating gives CASSLAPVNTEAFF.

This clone was observed a single time. This chain joins TRBV29-1 and TRBJ2-1, with 7 bases matching TRBD2. With V trimmed by 2 bases and J by 3 bases, 7 bases remained unmatched. There are 15 residues in the CDR3. Germline CDR1 reads SQVTM; CDR2 reads ANQGSEA. Here the CDR3 reads CSVELAETNYNEQFF. In nucleotides, the CDR3 is TGCAGCGTTGAACTAGCGGAGACCAACTACAATGAGCAGTTCTTC.

This sequence joins TRBV6-6 and TRBJ1-2; TRBD1 matches 9 bases. Germline V gene lookup returns CDR1 MNHNY and CDR2 SVGAGI (reference sequence). This CDR3 is built from 12 residues. V dropped 6 bases and J dropped 8; count of bases not matched to a gene: 4. The chain's CDR3 is CASRRQGGGYTF. CDR3 bases: TGTGCCAGCAGGAGACAGGGGGGAGGCTACACCTTC.

This rearrangement joins TRBV5-4 to TRBJ2-5; D is unresolved. Trimming took 0 bases from V and 5 from J, leaving 8 bases between them. CDR1 SGHNT and CDR2 YYREEE come from the germline V gene (reference sequence). This CDR3 has 13 amino acids. The CDR3 DNA reads as TGTGCCAGCAGCTTGGGAGCAGCGGAGACCCAGTACTTC. Protein sequence: CASSLGAAETQYF. The full variable domain, rest sourced from reference TRBV5-4 and TRBJ2-5, is ETGVTQSPTHLIKTRGQQVTLRCSSQSGHNTVSWYQQALGQGPQFIFQYYREEENGRGNFPPRFSGLQFPNYSSELNVNALELDDSALYLCASSLGAAETQYFGPGTRLLVL.

The V gene is TRBV28, the J gene TRBJ2-6; D possibly corresponds to TRBD1 (6 bases). The CDR3 has 15 residues. Trimming removed 8 bases at V and 4 bases at J, with 15 bases between. The germline V gene has CDR1 MDHEN and CDR2 SYDVKM. The CDR3 bases are TGTGCCAGCCATACCAGGGGATCCGGGGCCAACGTCCTGACTTTC. It specifies CASHTRGSGANVLTF.

The CDR3 bases are TGTGCCAGCAGTTTAGGGGGCGGAGGGACAGATACGCAGTATTTT. It translates to CASSLGGGGTDTQYF. The chain carries TRBV6-1 and TRBJ2-3; D might be TRBD1 (7 bases). The germline V gene encodes CDR1 MNHNS and CDR2 SASEGT. The ends were cut back, 5 bases at V and 3 bases at J, with 15 bases in the middle. The CDR3 spans 15 residues.

This chain joins TRBV10-2 and TRBJ2-1; 11 bases line up with TRBD1. V lost 4 bases, J lost 5 bases, and 7 bases stayed unmatched. CDR1 and CDR2 (germline): WSHSY, SAAADI. The CDR3 is 16 amino acids. The DNA of the CDR3 is TGCGCCAGCAGTGGGACAGGGGGCTGGTTCAACAATGAGCAGTTCTTC. Translating gives CASSGTGGWFNNEQFF.

CDR3 nucleotide sequence: TGTGCCAGCAGAGAACGGACAGGGGATCAAGAGACCCAGTACTTC. It encodes CASRERTGDQETQYF. The gene calls are TRBV2 and TRBJ2-5, with 9 bases aligning to TRBD1. The J segment lost 2 bases and the V segment lost 6 bases, leaving 7 bases of the junction unmatched. The CDR3 is made up of 15 amino acids. Germline CDR1 SNHLY, CDR2 FYNNEI.

This clone came up once. DNA for the CDR3: TGTGCCAGCAGCTTCGGACAGGGGCAAGCCTCCTACGAGCAGTACTTC. Its protein is CASSFGQGQASYEQYF. The gene calls are TRBV7-6 and TRBJ2-7, with 9 bases that match TRBD1. CDR3 length equals 16 residues. Losses at the gene ends were 3 bases for V and 0 bases for J; bases not matched to a gene: 6. Per germline, CDR1 SGHVS and CDR2 FNYEAQ.

The V gene is TRBV6-6, the J gene TRBJ1-2, with D unclear. The CDR3 sequence is 15 residues long. Deletions cut 4 bases from V and 4 bases from J, with 16 bases between. In germline, CDR1 is MNHNY, CDR2 SVGAGI (reference sequence). The CDR3 loop reads CASSSPDSGIYGYTF. DNA for the CDR3: TGTGCCAGCAGTTCACCCGATTCGGGGATCTATGGCTACACCTTC.

The chain joins TRBV28 to TRBJ2-7; 13 positions agree with TRBD2. The length of the CDR3 is 15 residues. Looked up from germline, CDR1 is MDHEN and CDR2 is SYDVKM. V gave up 2 bases and J gave up 2 bases; unmatched junction bases: 0. CDR3 sequence: CASSLTSGRAYEQYF. The CDR3 DNA follows: TGTGCCAGCAGTTTAACTAGCGGGAGGGCCTACGAGCAGTACTTC. Complete variable domain (other parts from reference TRBV28 and TRBJ2-7): DVKVTQSSRYLVKRTGEKVFLECVQDMDHENMFWYRQDPGLGLRLIYFSYDVKMKEKGDIPEGYSVSREKKERFSLILESASTNQTSMYLCASSLTSGRAYEQYFGPGTRLTVT.

This chain links TRBV4-2 with TRBJ2-2; 13 positions match TRBD2. The V and J ends lost 2 bases and 7 bases, in that order; junction bases with no gene match: 7. Germline CDR1 LGHNA, CDR2 YNFKEQ. The CDR3 contains 17 residues. Here the CDR3 reads CASSQYGLAGDDGELFF. Here the CDR3 DNA reads TGTGCCAGCAGCCAATATGGACTAGCGGGAGATGACGGGGAGCTGTTTTTT.

This CDR3 reads CATSRDSGQPQHF. The CDR3 nucleotides read TGTGCCACCAGCAGAGATTCTGGCCAGCCCCAGCATTTT. This sequence joins TRBV15 and TRBJ1-5; D not certain. The CDR3 is 13 residues long. Germline loops: CDR1 LNHNV, CDR2 YYDKDF (reference sequence). Trimming took 0 bases from V and 7 from J, leaving 7 bases between them.

This clone was observed a handful of times. This chain joins TRBV5-1 and TRBJ1-5; unclear D gene. This CDR3 spans 12 amino acids. Trimming removed 0 bases at V and 7 bases at J, with 5 bases between. Germline loops: CDR1 SGHRS, CDR2 YFSETQ. CDR3: CASSLGRQPQHF. In DNA form, the CDR3 reads TGCGCCAGCAGCTTGGGTCGGCAGCCCCAGCATTTT.

The chain couples TRBV5-1 to TRBJ2-5; the D gene is possibly TRBD1 (6 bases). This CDR3 region has 17 residues. The V gene lost 3 bases and the J gene lost 1 base, with 19 bases spanning the gap. CDR1 is SGHRS and CDR2 is YFSETQ in the germline V gene. In nucleotides, the CDR3 is TGCGCCAGCAGCTCACCCCCGGCAGGGGACCTCCAAGAGACCCAGTACTTC. Its translation: CASSSPPAGDLQETQYF.